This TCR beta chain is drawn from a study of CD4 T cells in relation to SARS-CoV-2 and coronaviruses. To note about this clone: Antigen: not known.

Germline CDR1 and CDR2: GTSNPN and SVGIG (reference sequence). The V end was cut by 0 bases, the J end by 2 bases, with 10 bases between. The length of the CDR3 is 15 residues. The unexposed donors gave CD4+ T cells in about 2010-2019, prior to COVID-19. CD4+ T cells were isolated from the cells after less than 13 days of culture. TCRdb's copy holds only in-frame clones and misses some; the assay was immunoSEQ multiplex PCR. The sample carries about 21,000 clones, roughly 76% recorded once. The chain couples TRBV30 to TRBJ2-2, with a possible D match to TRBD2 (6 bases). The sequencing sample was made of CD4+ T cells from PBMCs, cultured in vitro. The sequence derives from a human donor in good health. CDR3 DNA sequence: TGTGCCTGGAGTGTACCGACTAGTAACACCGGGGAGCTGTTTTTT. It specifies CAWSVPTSNTGELFF.